One sample yielded the 24 T cell receptor beta chains listed below, sequenced in a study of blood T cell repertoires in COVID-19. Assay used: immunoSEQ multiplex PCR; TCRdb lists only in-frame clones, some missing. The profile shows about 100,000 clones, 70% to 90% of them singletons. Sequencing was carried out using peripheral blood. The receptors stem from a man in his fifties with active or convalescent COVID-19.

This clone was counted a few times. This chain joins TRBV21-1 and TRBJ2-7; TRBD1, the D gene given by the table, was not confirmed from the DNA. TRBV21-1 is termed a pseudogene. This CDR3 comprises 16 residues. This CDR3 reads CASSKRSPGQGRGQYF. Here the CDR3 DNA reads TGTGCCAGCAGCAAAAGATCCCCGGGACAGGGAAGGGGGCAGTACTTC.

Comment on this clone: Other DNA sequences in the sample encode the same CDR3. The CDR3 nucleotides are TGTGCCAGCAGCCCACGGACAGGGGGCCCCTACGAGCAGTACTTC. Translation gives CASSPRTGGPYEQYF. The chain is built from TRBV7-9 and TRBJ2-7; 11 bases are shared with TRBD1. The V and J ends lost 5 bases and 2 bases, in that order; junction bases with no gene match: 5. Per germline, CDR1 SEHNR and CDR2 FQNEAQ (reference sequence). The CDR3 extends over 15 amino acids.

This rearrangement joins TRBV11-2 to TRBJ2-5; the match to TRBD2 covers 12 bases. Trimming cost V 1 base and J 3 bases; bases outside gene matches: 3. This CDR3 spans 16 amino acids. The V gene's germline CDR1 is SGHAT and CDR2 FQNNGV. The CDR3 here is CASSLGPSGREETQYF. The CDR3 DNA is TGTGCCAGCAGCTTAGGCCCTAGCGGGAGGGAAGAGACCCAGTACTTC.

This clone occurred a few times. V and J are TRBV4-2 and TRBJ2-7; TRBD2 aligns across 7 bases. Losses at the gene ends were 1 base for V and 2 bases for J; bases not matched to a gene: 17. The CDR3 totals 19 residues. Germline V lookup: CDR1 LGHNA, CDR2 YNFKEQ. The CDR3 sequence is CASSQALLFEVGGAYEQYF. In nucleotides, the CDR3 is TGTGCCAGCAGCCAAGCCCTCCTGTTTGAAGTGGGGGGGGCCTACGAGCAGTACTTC.

This chain uses TRBV4-2 with TRBJ2-1, with D perhaps matching TRBD2 (5 bases). V shed 8 bases and J shed 6 bases, with 20 bases lying between them. The CDR3 runs to 15 residues. CDR1 LGHNA and CDR2 YNFKEQ come from the germline V gene. CDR3 nucleotides: TGTGCCAGCTCAACCGGGGAGTTAGTGGGCAATGAGCAGTTCTTC. This sequence encodes CASSTGELVGNEQFF.

This clone is a singleton in its sample. The V gene is TRBV9, the J gene TRBJ1-5, with D unresolved. This CDR3 has 15 amino acids. CDR1 is SGDLS, CDR2 YYNGEE, per germline. V lost 2 bases to trimming and J lost 0 bases, with 9 bases between them. The CDR3 protein is CASSVEGYSNQPQHF. CDR3 bases: TGTGCCAGCAGCGTGGAGGGTTATAGCAATCAGCCCCAGCATTTT.

The chain links TRBV27 to TRBJ2-5, with D possibly TRBD2 on 5 matching bases. V lost 7 bases to trimming and J lost 0 bases, with 12 bases between them. Germline CDR1 MNHEY, CDR2 SMNVEV (reference sequence). This CDR3 comprises 14 residues. CDR3 in DNA: TGTGCCAGCAAGAGCGGAGGTTACCAAGAGACCCAGTACTTC. Translation gives CASKSGGYQETQYF.

The CDR3 DNA follows: TGCGCCAGCAGCCCCGGGGGACTAGCGGGTACCTACAATGAGCAGTTCTTC. Amino acid sequence: CASSPGGLAGTYNEQFF. V and J are TRBV4-1 and TRBJ2-1; 12 bases fit TRBD2. The germline V gene has CDR1 MGHRA and CDR2 YSYEKL. V lost 4 bases and J lost 2; bases outside the gene matches: 6. The CDR3 contains 17 residues.

Concerning this clone: The sample carries other DNA sequences with the same CDR3. The chain is built from TRBV9 and TRBJ2-5; maybe TRBD2 (5 bases). CDR1 and CDR2 (germline): SGDLS, YYNGEE. Trimming cost V 0 bases and J 4 bases, with 7 bases left between them. The CDR3 is 13 amino acids. This CDR3 reads CASSVGGRETQYF. The CDR3 coding sequence is TGTGCCAGCAGCGTAGGAGGGCGAGAGACCCAGTACTTC.

The V and J genes are TRBV19 and TRBJ2-7; TRBD1 aligns across 8 bases. Germline V gene data show CDR1 as LNHDA and CDR2 as SQIVND (reference sequence). Trimming removed 8 bases from V and 3 bases from J; junction bases left unmatched: 6. This CDR3 comprises 13 residues. Written as DNA, the CDR3 is TGTGCCAGTGCTACAGGGGGTCTCTACGAGCAGTACTTC. Protein: CASATGGLYEQYF.

This clone was seen only once. The genes are TRBV5-1 and TRBJ2-1; 11 bases fit TRBD2. Germline values: CDR1 SGHRS, CDR2 YFSETQ. The CDR3 runs to 18 residues. The V segment lost 4 bases and the J segment 4 bases; nucleotides outside the gene matches: 13. The CDR3 region is CASSTREATSGTYNEQFF. The DNA for the CDR3 is TGCGCCAGCAGCACGAGGGAAGCGACTAGCGGGACTTACAATGAGCAGTTCTTC.

This clone has just one count. The chain links TRBV3-1 (or the pseudogene TRBV3-2) to TRBJ2-7; possibly TRBD2 for D (5 bases). Germline V gives CDR1 LGHDT, CDR2 YNNKEL (reference sequence). The CDR3 is made up of 12 amino acids. Trimming removed 4 bases from V and 9 bases from J, with 13 bases in between. CDR3 in amino acids: CASSLEDMGQYF. CDR3 nucleotide sequence: TGTGCCAGCAGCCTGGAGGATATGGGGCAGTACTTC.

The genes are TRBV30 and TRBJ1-4; unclear D gene. This CDR3 has 10 amino acids. Germline CDR1 GTSNPN, CDR2 SVGIG (reference sequence). The CDR3 DNA reads TGTGCTTTCGGGGAGGAAAAACTGTTTTTT. Protein product: CAFGEEKLFF.

The chain has TRBV19 and TRBJ1-5; weak D call: TRBD1 (6 bases). Trimming shortened V by 6 bases and J by 3 bases, and 12 bases separated the two germline ends. Germline assignment: CDR1 LNHDA and CDR2 SQIVND (reference sequence). CDR3 length: 14 amino acids. The CDR3 DNA sequence: TGTGCCAGTAGGTTGGGACAAACCAATCAGCCCCAGCATTTT. Its translation is CASRLGQTNQPQHF.

CDR3 residues: CASSSGQGARYEQYF. CDR3 nucleotides: TGTGCCAGCAGCTCAGGACAGGGGGCTCGCTACGAGCAGTACTTC. The chain recombines TRBV5-4 with TRBJ2-7; 11 nucleotides align to TRBD1. Germline CDR1 is SGHNT and CDR2 is YYREEE (reference sequence). The CDR3 loop spans 15 amino acids. The trim removed 3 bases at V and 3 bases at J, leaving 5 bases unmatched.

This chain connects TRBV2 to TRBJ2-3, with 15 bases identical to TRBD2. The CDR3 has 17 amino acids. Germline V gene data show CDR1 as SNHLY and CDR2 as FYNNEI. V lost 5 bases to trimming and J lost 4 bases; unmatched junction nucleotides: 7. The CDR3 loop reads CASSTRGLAGGADTQYF. The CDR3 DNA sequence: TGTGCCAGCAGTACCCGTGGACTAGCGGGAGGGGCAGATACGCAGTATTTT.

The rearrangement uses TRBV3-1 (or the pseudogene TRBV3-2) and TRBJ1-4; TRBD1 aligns across 9 bases. V dropped 7 bases and J dropped 5; count of bases not matched to a gene: 5. Per germline, CDR1 LGHDT and CDR2 YNNKEL (reference sequence). The CDR3 runs 14 residues. CDR3: CASTRQGGNEKLFF. The CDR3 DNA is TGTGCCAGCACCCGACAGGGGGGAAATGAAAAACTGTTTTTT.

The V call is TRBV5-1, the J call TRBJ2-2; 7 bases fit TRBD1. With V trimmed by 5 bases and J by 7 bases, 11 bases remained unmatched. Per the germline V gene, CDR1 is SGHRS and CDR2 is YFSETQ. The CDR3 consists of 15 residues. CDR3 in amino acids: CASRSRQGRGGELFF. CDR3 sequence (DNA): TGCGCCAGCAGATCCAGACAGGGCAGAGGCGGGGAGCTGTTTTTT. Complete variable domain (other parts from reference TRBV5-1 and TRBJ2-2): KAGVTQTPRYLIKTRGQQVTLSCSPISGHRSVSWYQQTPGQGLQFLFEYFSETQRNKGNFPGRFSGRQFSNSRSEMNVSTLELGDSALYLCASRSRQGRGGELFFGEGSRLTVL.

This clone was detected a few times. This sample also contains other DNA sequences that code for the same CDR3. This rearrangement joins TRBV29-1 to TRBJ1-1, with 12 bases identical to TRBD1. The CDR3 spans 15 residues. Germline assignment: CDR1 SQVTM and CDR2 ANQGSEA. Trimming took 6 bases from V and 1 from J; bases not matched to a gene: 6. CDR3 amino acids: CSVAGTGGWNTEAFF. CDR3 sequence (DNA): TGCAGCGTGGCCGGGACAGGGGGCTGGAACACTGAAGCTTTCTTT.

J is TRBJ1-5 and V is TRBV5-6; TRBD1 aligns across 8 bases. The CDR3 has 16 residues. Germline V gene sequence: CDR1 SGHDT, CDR2 YYEEEE. The V segment lost 0 bases and the J segment 6 bases; nucleotides outside the gene matches: 8. CDR3: CASSLGGQGFGQPQHF. DNA of the CDR3: TGTGCCAGCAGCTTGGGTGGACAGGGTTTCGGTCAGCCCCAGCATTTT. Together with reference TRBV5-6 and TRBJ1-5, the CDR3 gives the full variable domain: DAGVTQSPTHLIKTRGQQVTLRCSPKSGHDTVSWYQQALGQGPQFIFQYYEEEERQRGNFPDRFSGHQFPNYSSELNVNALLLGDSALYLCASSLGGQGFGQPQHFGDGTRLSIL.

This clone was seen more than once but under ten times. This chain links TRBV2 with TRBJ2-2; no clear D gene. The length of the CDR3 is 13 residues. V lost 4 bases and J 6 bases, leaving 9 bases between the germline ends. Germline CDR1 is SNHLY and CDR2 is FYNNEI. CDR3 sequence (DNA): TGTGCCAGCAGTGCTTACAGCTCCGGGGAGCTGTTTTTT. This gives the protein CASSAYSSGELFF.

V is TRBV5-1 and J is TRBJ1-2; D unclear. Trimming stripped 4 bases from V and 1 base from J, with 23 bases between. The CDR3 totals 18 residues. Germline V gives CDR1 SGHRS, CDR2 YFSETQ. The DNA of the CDR3 is TGCGCCAGCAGCGACGGGAGGAGTCCGCCCGCCGATAACTATGGCTACACCTTC. Amino acid sequence: CASSDGRSPPADNYGYTF.

This sequence joins TRBV7-9 and TRBJ2-7, with 11 bases aligning to TRBD2. Germline assignment: CDR1 SEHNR and CDR2 FQNEAQ (reference sequence). CDR3 size: 15 residues. Trimming at V came to 1 base and at J to 3 bases, leaving 2 bases not matched to a gene. DNA for the CDR3: TGTGCCAGCAGCTTAGAGGGACTAGCGGTCTACGAGCAGTACTTC. Translation: CASSLEGLAVYEQYF.

This clone was seen just once. This chain connects TRBV3-1 (or the pseudogene TRBV3-2) to TRBJ1-6; no clear D. The CDR3 spans 14 residues. Germline CDR1 is LGHDT and CDR2 is YNNKEL (reference sequence). Trimming took off 4 bases at V and 6 bases at J, with 10 bases between the two ends. CDR3 bases: TGTGCCAGCAGCCGAGGTGGCAGTAATTCACCCCTCCACTTT. Encoded protein: CASSRGGSNSPLHF.